This T cell receptor (beta chain) was identified in a study of cytomegalovirus exposure and HLA in healthy donors. V was pared by 4 bases and J by 6 bases, with 1 base of the junction left unmatched. CDR3 length equals 15 residues. CDR1 is MNHNS, CDR2 SASEGT, per germline. Primers: 60 Vbeta forward and 13 Jbeta reverse. The table came from immunoSEQ multiplex PCR; TCRdb's copy has only in-frame clones and leaves some out. The table includes around 130,000 clones, 55% to 75% detected once. This clonotype originated in a human donor in good health. This rearrangement joins TRBV6-1 to TRBJ2-2, with 14 positions matching TRBD2. The source material was PBMCs. CDR3 bases: TGTGCCAGCAGTGGACTAGCGGGGGGGCCCGGGGAGCTGTTTTTT. This codes for CASSGLAGGPGELFF.